The 26 T cell receptor beta chains below were found in one sample sequenced in a study of cytomegalovirus exposure and HLA in healthy donors. The PCR made use of 60 Vbeta and 13 Jbeta primers. TCRdb keeps only in-frame clones here, not all; method: immunoSEQ multiplex PCR. The table includes 110,000 or so clones, about 77% detected once. Sequencing input: PBMCs. The receptors originated from a woman in her thirties in good health and CMV-seropositive.

The chain combines TRBV9 with TRBJ1-5; D remains unclear. From germline, CDR1 is SGDLS and CDR2 YYNGEE. The ends were cut back, 0 bases at V and 9 bases at J, with 10 bases in the middle. The CDR3 extends over 13 amino acids. CDR3 sequence reads: CASSVGPGSPQHF. The CDR3 DNA follows: TGTGCCAGCAGCGTAGGACCAGGATCGCCCCAGCATTTT.

This chain connects TRBV5-8 to TRBJ2-6; 9 nucleotides match TRBD1. The CDR3 loop spans 17 amino acids. Germline V gene data show CDR1 as SGHTS and CDR2 as YDEGEE. J was trimmed by 5 bases and V by 5 bases; bases with no gene match: 11. CDR3 nucleotide sequence: TGTGCCAGCAGGGCCGGGACAGGGTCCTCCTGGGCCAACGTCCTGACTTTC. This encodes CASRAGTGSSWANVLTF.

V gene TRBV7-8 combines with J gene TRBJ2-7; 7 nucleotides line up with TRBD2. CDR3 length: 16 residues. J was trimmed by 2 bases and V by 5 bases; bases with no gene match: 12. Germline V lookup: CDR1 SGHVS, CDR2 FQNEAQ. The CDR3 spells CASSLSGAGPTYEQYF. The CDR3, as DNA: TGTGCCAGCAGCCTCAGTGGAGCGGGGCCGACCTACGAGCAGTACTTC.

The chain employs TRBV5-5 and TRBJ1-5; a weak D match, TRBD1 (6 bases). CDR1 SGHKS and CDR2 YYEKEE come from the germline V gene (reference sequence). The CDR3 consists of 15 residues. With 3 bases removed from V and 7 bases from J, the gap between germline ends came to 17 bases. The CDR3 loop reads CASSSSGVFGQPQHF. As DNA, the CDR3 is TGTGCCAGCAGCTCGTCAGGGGTTTTCGGGCAGCCCCAGCATTTT.

This chain links TRBV5-6 with TRBJ1-4, with D possibly being TRBD1 (5 bases). The CDR3 is made up of 15 amino acids. Deletions cut 2 bases from V and 0 bases from J, with 8 bases between. Per germline, CDR1 SGHDT and CDR2 YYEEEE. In DNA, the CDR3 is TGTGCCAGCAGCTTCGACAGAGCAACTAATGAAAAACTGTTTTTT. Protein product: CASSFDRATNEKLFF.

This clone was seen a single time. J is TRBJ2-3 and V is TRBV7-9, with TRBD2 matching over 7 bases. The CDR3 spans 17 residues. Trimming at V came to 3 bases and at J to 3 bases, leaving 12 bases not matched to a gene. Germline loops: CDR1 SEHNR, CDR2 FQNEAQ (reference sequence). CDR3 nucleotide sequence: TGTGCCAGCAGCTTGGCATTCTCGGGAGGAGGGACAGATACGCAGTATTTT. Its translation: CASSLAFSGGGTDTQYF.

This clone showed up just once. This chain joins TRBV5-4 and TRBJ2-2, with 10 bases lining up with TRBD2. V was clipped by 2 bases and J by 7 bases; unmatched bases: 5. The length of the CDR3 is 15 residues. Germline V gene lookup returns CDR1 SGHNT and CDR2 YYREEE (reference sequence). The CDR3 DNA is TGTGCCAGCAGCTTAGCGGGGGGGCCGGGCGGGGAGCTGTTTTTT. Translated: CASSLAGGPGGELFF.

V usage is TRBV27 and J usage is TRBJ2-5, with D possibly being TRBD1 (6 bases). CDR1 MNHEY and CDR2 SMNVEV come from the germline V gene (reference sequence). V lost 6 bases to trimming and J lost 4 bases, with 9 bases between them. The CDR3 is 12 residues long. The CDR3 is CASSRRGETQYF. Written as DNA, the CDR3 is TGTGCCAGCAGCCGCAGGGGAGAGACCCAGTACTTC.

For this clone: The sample holds other DNA sequences that translate to the same CDR3. The J gene is TRBJ1-2, the V gene TRBV6-5; D not resolved. Germline V gene data show CDR1 as MNHEY and CDR2 as SVGAGI. The V and J ends lost 0 bases and 6 bases respectively, with 17 bases between them. This CDR3 has 16 residues. CDR3: CASSYSTPRSGDGYTF. The CDR3 region has the DNA TGTGCCAGCAGTTACTCAACACCGCGCTCTGGAGATGGCTACACCTTC.

This chain's CDR3 is CAWDFLGGAEAFF. The CDR3 bases are TGTGCCTGGGACTTTCTTGGGGGGGCTGAAGCTTTCTTT. V gene TRBV30 combines with J gene TRBJ1-1, with D possibly TRBD1 on 5 matching bases. The germline V gene encodes CDR1 GTSNPN and CDR2 SVGIG (reference sequence). The CDR3 length is 13 residues. Trimming left V 5 bases short and J 6 bases short, with 16 bases between.

The rearrangement uses TRBV7-2 and TRBJ2-7, with unresolved D. Germline V gives CDR1 SGHTA, CDR2 FQGNSA. V gave up 5 bases and J gave up 2 bases, with 7 bases separating them. This CDR3 spans 12 amino acids. CDR3 coding DNA: TGTGCCAGCAGCCCGGGTACCTACGAGCAGTACTTC. Amino acids: CASSPGTYEQYF.

The rearrangement uses TRBV5-4 and TRBJ1-5; 10 bases are shared with TRBD1. This CDR3 comprises 15 residues. CDR1 and CDR2 (germline): SGHNT, YYREEE (reference sequence). The V segment lost 4 bases and the J segment 6 bases; nucleotides outside the gene matches: 7. The CDR3 loop is CASSNDRGLGQPQHF. The CDR3, as DNA: TGTGCCAGCAGCAACGACAGGGGGCTTGGTCAGCCCCAGCATTTT.

The gene calls are TRBV11-3 and TRBJ2-7; perhaps TRBD2 as D (5 bases). The CDR3 is made up of 16 amino acids. The V end was cut by 5 bases, the J end by 4 bases, with 21 bases between. Germline CDR1 is SGHNT and CDR2 is YENEEA. CDR3 sequence: CASSPGILGSRYEQYF. DNA for the CDR3: TGTGCCAGCAGCCCGGGGATCTTGGGGTCGAGATACGAGCAGTACTTC.

Details on this clone: The junction departs from germline at one end; a sequencing error may be responsible. The chain links TRBV7-7 to TRBJ2-1, with 10 bases that match TRBD2. Germline V lookup: CDR1 SSHAT, CDR2 FNYEAQ (reference sequence). The CDR3 sequence is 15 residues long. The CDR3 DNA sequence: TGTGCTAGCAGCCAAGGACTAGCGGATTCCAATGAGCAGTTCTTC. Its protein product is CASSQGLADSNEQFF.

This clone was counted once. This chain joins TRBV9 and TRBJ1-2; a weak D match, TRBD1 (5 bases). The CDR3 runs to 13 residues. CDR1 is SGDLS and CDR2 is YYNGEE in the germline V gene. The ends were cut back, 0 bases at V and 6 bases at J, with 9 bases in the middle. The CDR3 bases are TGTGCCAGCAGCGTAGGCAGGGCTGATGGCTACACCTTC. This gives the protein CASSVGRADGYTF.

The chain uses TRBV2 and TRBJ1-2, with TRBD1 identical over 9 bases. This CDR3 has 14 residues. The V and J ends lost 6 bases and 7 bases, in that order; junction bases with no gene match: 9. Germline loops: CDR1 SNHLY, CDR2 FYNNEI. The CDR3 sequence is CASSDRQGGSGYTF. The CDR3, as DNA: TGTGCCAGCAGCGACCGACAGGGGGGTTCTGGCTACACCTTC.

The V call is TRBV27, the J call TRBJ2-7, with 10 bases aligning to TRBD2. V lost 6 bases to trimming and J lost 3 bases; unmatched junction nucleotides: 11. Germline loops: CDR1 MNHEY, CDR2 SMNVEV (reference sequence). This CDR3 region has 16 residues. The CDR3 here is CASRTARASGSYEQYF. For the CDR3, the DNA is TGTGCCAGCAGAACGGCCCGGGCTAGCGGGAGCTACGAGCAGTACTTC.

The chain carries TRBV11-2 and TRBJ2-7; the D is unclear. This CDR3 comprises 14 residues. The germline V and J ends were trimmed by 3 bases and 5 bases, with 14 bases remaining between them. From germline, CDR1 is SGHAT and CDR2 FQNNGV. The CDR3 loop is CASSFLTTKNEQYF. The CDR3 DNA reads as TGTGCCAGCAGCTTTTTGACAACGAAGAACGAGCAGTACTTC.

This clone came up once. The chain employs TRBV6-1 and TRBJ2-7; D gene ambiguous. The CDR3 has 14 amino acids. The germline V gene has CDR1 MNHNS and CDR2 SASEGT. The V and J ends lost 2 bases and 3 bases respectively, with 11 bases between them. CDR3 protein: CASSERETHYEQYF. As DNA, the CDR3 is TGTGCCAGCAGTGAACGAGAGACACACTACGAGCAGTACTTC.

The chain uses TRBV5-4 and TRBJ2-5, with a tentative D call TRBD2 (6 bases). This CDR3 has 14 amino acids. V lost 2 bases, J lost 7 bases, and 15 bases lay in between. CDR1 and CDR2 (germline): SGHNT, YYREEE (reference sequence). CDR3 sequence reads: CASSLAEGPGTQYF. For the CDR3, the DNA is TGTGCCAGCAGCTTAGCGGAGGGGCCGGGGACCCAGTACTTC. The entire variable domain, with the rest obtained from reference TRBV5-4 and TRBJ2-5, is as follows: ETGVTQSPTHLIKTRGQQVTLRCSSQSGHNTVSWYQQALGQGPQFIFQYYREEENGRGNFPPRFSGLQFPNYSSELNVNALELDDSALYLCASSLAEGPGTQYFGPGTRLLVL.

The rearrangement links TRBV27 to TRBJ2-7, with 11 bases aligning to TRBD1. V was pared by 5 bases and J by 5 bases, with 11 bases of the junction left unmatched. Germline CDR1 is MNHEY and CDR2 is SMNVEV (reference sequence). This CDR3 contains 16 residues. The CDR3 sequence is CASSPIGTGGLHEQYF. The DNA for the CDR3 is TGTGCCAGCAGTCCGATCGGGACAGGGGGTCTCCACGAGCAGTACTTC.

The chain joins TRBV6-1 to TRBJ1-1; D is unclear. This CDR3 spans 14 amino acids. The germline CDR1 and CDR2 sequences are MNHNS and SASEGT. Deletions cut 4 bases from V and 6 bases from J, with 15 bases between. The CDR3 protein is CASSGGQTVPEAFF. The CDR3 DNA is TGTGCCAGCAGTGGAGGGCAGACTGTCCCTGAAGCTTTCTTT.

The chain links TRBV5-4 to TRBJ2-3; 14 nucleotides agree with TRBD2. CDR3 size: 19 residues. Germline CDR1 is SGHNT and CDR2 is YYREEE (reference sequence). Trimming removed 3 bases from V and 2 bases from J; junction bases left unmatched: 11. CDR3 nucleotide sequence: TGTGCCAGCAGCTGGGGACTAGCGGGGGCCATCTCAGACACAGATACGCAGTATTTT. Translation: CASSWGLAGAISDTDTQYF.

The rearrangement links TRBV9 to TRBJ1-1; no firm D call. The V gene's germline CDR1 is SGDLS and CDR2 YYNGEE. The CDR3 length is 14 residues. The V and J ends lost 5 bases and 1 base respectively, with 12 bases between them. This chain's CDR3 is CASSELPSNTEAFF. The CDR3 DNA follows: TGTGCCAGCAGTGAGCTACCTTCGAACACTGAAGCTTTCTTT.

In nucleotides, the CDR3 is TGTGCCAGCAGTAGGACAGGGGGGAGCAATCAGCCCCAGCATTTT. Amino acids: CASSRTGGSNQPQHF. The chain joins TRBV6-5 to TRBJ1-5; 10 positions agree with TRBD1. The CDR3 spans 15 residues. CDR1 is MNHEY and CDR2 is SVGAGI in the germline V gene. V was pared by 5 bases and J by 1 base, with 2 bases of the junction left unmatched.

This clone was observed once. CDR3 sequence (DNA): TGTGCCAGCAGCAAGGGGGGGAATCAGCCCCAGCATTTT. Translation: CASSKGGNQPQHF. The J gene is TRBJ1-5, the V gene TRBV7-9, with D possibly matching TRBD1 (6 bases). In germline, CDR1 is SEHNR, CDR2 FQNEAQ (reference sequence). There are 13 residues in the CDR3. Trimming took off 5 bases at V and 4 bases at J, with 9 bases between the two ends.